This T cell receptor (beta chain) stems from a study of shared clonotypes between healthy human individuals. Roughly 30,000 T cell genomes (around 0.2 ug DNA) went into each sorted-subset replicate. Sequencing used immunoSEQ multiplex PCR; TCRdb keeps in-frame clones, though not all of them. The profile shows a few million clones, over 85% of them singletons. After removal of 6 bases from V and 4 bases from J, the junction contained 10 bases not matched to a gene. The CDR3 runs 15 residues. Per germline, CDR1 MNHEY and CDR2 SMNVEV (reference sequence). With regard to this clone: Its antigen is unidentified.

General study findings and limits: For sorted subsets, rarefaction showed incomplete sequencing despite large depth.

The TCR was taken from a man between 18 and 35 years old in good health. Some clones in this sample may be carry-over from other donors' samples. The source material was naive CD4+ T cells from PBMCs. Subset of the sample: CD45RA+ positively selected. The V call is TRBV27, the J call TRBJ2-7; 9 bases are a match to TRBD1. CDR3 bases: TGTGCCAGCAGCCCGAACCGGGACAGGGCATACGAGCAGTACTTC. Amino acid sequence: CASSPNRDRAYEQYF.